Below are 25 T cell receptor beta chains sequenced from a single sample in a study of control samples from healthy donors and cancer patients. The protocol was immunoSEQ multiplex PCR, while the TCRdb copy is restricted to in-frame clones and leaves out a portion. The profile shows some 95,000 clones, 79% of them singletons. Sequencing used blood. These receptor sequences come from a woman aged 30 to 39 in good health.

The CDR3 DNA reads TGCAGCGCCGGGACACACACCGGGGAGCTGTTTTTT. Its protein product is CSAGTHTGELFF. The genes are TRBV29-1 and TRBJ2-2; maybe TRBD1 (6 bases). V gave up 7 bases and J gave up 3 bases, with 9 bases separating them. Germline assignment: CDR1 SQVTM and CDR2 ANQGSEA. This CDR3 comprises 12 residues.

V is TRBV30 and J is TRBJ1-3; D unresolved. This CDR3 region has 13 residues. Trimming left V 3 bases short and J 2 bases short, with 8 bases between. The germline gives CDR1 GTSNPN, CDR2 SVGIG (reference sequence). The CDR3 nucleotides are TGTGCCTGGAGCCAGGTTACTGGAAACACCATATATTTT. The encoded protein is CAWSQVTGNTIYF. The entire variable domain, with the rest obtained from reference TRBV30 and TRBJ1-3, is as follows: SQTIHQWPATLVQPVGSPLSLECTVEGTSNPNLYWYRQAAGRGLQLLFYSVGIGQISSEVPQNLSASRPQDRQFILSSKKLLLSDSGFYLCAWSQVTGNTIYFGEGSWLTVV.

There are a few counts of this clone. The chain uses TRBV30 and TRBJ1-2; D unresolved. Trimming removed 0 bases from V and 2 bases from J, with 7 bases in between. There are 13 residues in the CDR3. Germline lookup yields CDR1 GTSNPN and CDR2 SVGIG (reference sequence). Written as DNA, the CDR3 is TGTGCCTGGAGTGTACACGGGAACTATGGCTACACCTTC. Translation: CAWSVHGNYGYTF.

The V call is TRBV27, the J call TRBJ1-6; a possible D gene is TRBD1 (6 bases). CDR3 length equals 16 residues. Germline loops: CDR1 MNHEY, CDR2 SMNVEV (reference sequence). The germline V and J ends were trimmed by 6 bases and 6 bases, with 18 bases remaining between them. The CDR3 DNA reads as TGTGCCAGCAGGTGGACAGCGCTTTCTAGTAATTCACCCCTCCACTTT. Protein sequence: CASRWTALSSNSPLHF.

The CDR3 DNA is TGTGCCAGCCAACCGGGGCCAATGAACACTGAAGCTTTCTTT. It yields the protein CASQPGPMNTEAFF. This chain links TRBV6-5 with TRBJ1-1; perhaps TRBD1 as D (5 bases). The V and J ends lost 8 bases and 0 bases respectively, with 13 bases between them. The CDR3 consists of 14 residues. CDR1 MNHEY and CDR2 SVGAGI come from the germline V gene.

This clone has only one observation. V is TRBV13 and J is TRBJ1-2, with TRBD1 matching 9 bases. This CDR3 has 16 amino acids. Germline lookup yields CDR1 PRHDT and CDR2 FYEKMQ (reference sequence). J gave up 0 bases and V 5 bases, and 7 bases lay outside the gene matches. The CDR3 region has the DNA TGTGCCAGCAGCGACCCCGGGACAGGGCCTAACTATGGCTACACCTTC. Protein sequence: CASSDPGTGPNYGYTF.

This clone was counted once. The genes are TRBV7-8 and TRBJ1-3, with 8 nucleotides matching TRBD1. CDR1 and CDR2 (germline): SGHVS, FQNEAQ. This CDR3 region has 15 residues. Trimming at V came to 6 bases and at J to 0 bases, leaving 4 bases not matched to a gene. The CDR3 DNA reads TGTGCCAGCAGAAAGGACAGGGCCTCTGGAAACACCATATATTTT. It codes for CASRKDRASGNTIYF.

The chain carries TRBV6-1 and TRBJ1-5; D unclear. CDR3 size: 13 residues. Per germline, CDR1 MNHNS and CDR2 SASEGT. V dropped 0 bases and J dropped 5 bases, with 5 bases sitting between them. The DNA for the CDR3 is TGTGCCAGCAGTGAAGCGGCCGATCAGCCCCAGCATTTT. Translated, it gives CASSEAADQPQHF.

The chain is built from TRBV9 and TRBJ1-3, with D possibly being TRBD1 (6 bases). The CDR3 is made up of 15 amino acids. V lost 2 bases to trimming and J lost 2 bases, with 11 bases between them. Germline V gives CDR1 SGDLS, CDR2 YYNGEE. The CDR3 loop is CASSVGTGTGNTIYF. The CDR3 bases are TGTGCCAGCAGCGTGGGAACAGGGACTGGAAACACCATATATTTT.

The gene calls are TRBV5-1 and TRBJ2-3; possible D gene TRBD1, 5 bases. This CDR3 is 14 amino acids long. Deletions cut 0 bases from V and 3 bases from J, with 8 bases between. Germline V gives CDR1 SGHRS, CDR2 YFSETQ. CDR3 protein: CASSLEGWTDTQYF. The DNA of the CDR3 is TGCGCCAGCAGCTTGGAGGGGTGGACAGATACGCAGTATTTT.

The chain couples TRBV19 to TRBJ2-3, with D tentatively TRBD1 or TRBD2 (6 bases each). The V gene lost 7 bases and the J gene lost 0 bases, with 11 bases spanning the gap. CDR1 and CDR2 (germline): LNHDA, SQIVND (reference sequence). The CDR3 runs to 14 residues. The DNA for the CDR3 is TGTGCCAGTACGGGGGCAGCTAGCACAGATACGCAGTATTTT. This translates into CASTGAASTDTQYF.

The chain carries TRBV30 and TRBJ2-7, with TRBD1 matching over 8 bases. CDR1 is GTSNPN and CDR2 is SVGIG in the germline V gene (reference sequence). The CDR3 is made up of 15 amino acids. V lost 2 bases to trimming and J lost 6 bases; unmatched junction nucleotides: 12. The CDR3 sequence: CAWSPPGTGVSEQYF. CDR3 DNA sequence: TGTGCCTGGAGTCCCCCCGGGACAGGAGTTTCCGAGCAGTACTTC.

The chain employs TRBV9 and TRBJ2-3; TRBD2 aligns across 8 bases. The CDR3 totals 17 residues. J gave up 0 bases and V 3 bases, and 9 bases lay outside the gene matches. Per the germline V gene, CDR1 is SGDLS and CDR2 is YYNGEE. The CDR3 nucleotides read TGTGCCAGCAGCGCCACTTTACTAGCGGATAGCACAGATACGCAGTATTTT. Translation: CASSATLLADSTDTQYF.

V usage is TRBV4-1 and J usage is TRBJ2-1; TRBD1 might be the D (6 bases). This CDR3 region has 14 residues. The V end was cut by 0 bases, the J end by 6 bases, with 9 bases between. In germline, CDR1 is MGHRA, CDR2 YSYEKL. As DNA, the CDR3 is TGCGCCAGCAGCCAAGATCTAGGGGGCAATGAGCAGTTCTTC. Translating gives CASSQDLGGNEQFF.

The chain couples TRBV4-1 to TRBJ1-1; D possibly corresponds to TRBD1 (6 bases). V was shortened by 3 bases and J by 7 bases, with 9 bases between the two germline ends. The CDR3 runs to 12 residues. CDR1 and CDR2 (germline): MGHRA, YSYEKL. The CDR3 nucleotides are TGCGCCAGCAGCCAGGTGGACAGTGAAGCTTTCTTT. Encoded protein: CASSQVDSEAFF.

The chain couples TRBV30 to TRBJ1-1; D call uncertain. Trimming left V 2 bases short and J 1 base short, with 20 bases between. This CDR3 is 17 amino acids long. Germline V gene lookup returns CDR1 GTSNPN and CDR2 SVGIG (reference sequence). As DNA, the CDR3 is TGTGCCTGGAGTCTACGTCCCTTCCTCCCGAGGAACACTGAAGCTTTCTTT. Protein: CAWSLRPFLPRNTEAFF.

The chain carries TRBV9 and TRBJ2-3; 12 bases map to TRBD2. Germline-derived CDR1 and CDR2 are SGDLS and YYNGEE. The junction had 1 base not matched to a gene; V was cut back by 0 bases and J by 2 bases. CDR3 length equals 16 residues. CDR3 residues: CASSVGLAGDTDTQYF. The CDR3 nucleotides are TGTGCCAGCAGCGTAGGACTAGCGGGGGACACAGATACGCAGTATTTT.

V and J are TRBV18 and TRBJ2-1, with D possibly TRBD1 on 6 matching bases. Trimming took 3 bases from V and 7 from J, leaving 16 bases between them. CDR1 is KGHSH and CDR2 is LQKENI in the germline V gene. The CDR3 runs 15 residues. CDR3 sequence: CASSPGSTGKNEQFF. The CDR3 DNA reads TGTGCCAGCTCACCGGGTTCGACAGGTAAAAATGAGCAGTTCTTC.

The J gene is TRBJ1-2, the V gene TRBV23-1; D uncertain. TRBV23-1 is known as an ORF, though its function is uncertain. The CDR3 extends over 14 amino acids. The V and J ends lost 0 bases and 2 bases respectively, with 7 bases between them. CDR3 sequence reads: CASSQSGGNYGYTF. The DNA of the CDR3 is TGCGCCAGCAGTCAATCGGGAGGAAACTATGGCTACACCTTC.

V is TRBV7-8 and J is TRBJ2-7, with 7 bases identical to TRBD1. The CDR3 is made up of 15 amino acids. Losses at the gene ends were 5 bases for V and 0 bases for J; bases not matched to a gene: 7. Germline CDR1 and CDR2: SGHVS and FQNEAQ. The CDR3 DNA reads TGTGCCAGCAGCGCCTACCGGGACAGCTCCTACGAGCAGTACTTC. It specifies CASSAYRDSSYEQYF.

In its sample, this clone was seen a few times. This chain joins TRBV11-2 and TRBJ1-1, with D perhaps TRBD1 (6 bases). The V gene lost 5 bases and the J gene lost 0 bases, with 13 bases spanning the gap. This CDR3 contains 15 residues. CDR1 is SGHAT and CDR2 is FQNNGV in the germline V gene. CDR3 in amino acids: CASSPTGNMNTEAFF. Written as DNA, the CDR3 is TGTGCCAGCAGCCCGACAGGAAACATGAACACTGAAGCTTTCTTT.

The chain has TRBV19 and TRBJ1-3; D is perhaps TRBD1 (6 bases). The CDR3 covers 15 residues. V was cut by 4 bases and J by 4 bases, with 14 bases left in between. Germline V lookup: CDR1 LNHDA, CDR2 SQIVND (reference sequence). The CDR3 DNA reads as TGTGCCAGTAGTACCACAGGGCTTGTGGGAAACACCATATATTTT. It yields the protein CASSTTGLVGNTIYF.

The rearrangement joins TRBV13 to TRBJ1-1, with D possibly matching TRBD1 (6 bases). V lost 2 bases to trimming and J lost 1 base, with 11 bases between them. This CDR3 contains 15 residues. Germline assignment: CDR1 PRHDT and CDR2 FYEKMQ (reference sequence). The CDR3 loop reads CASSLTGGRNTEAFF. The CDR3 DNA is TGTGCCAGCAGCTTAACTGGGGGCCGGAACACTGAAGCTTTCTTT.

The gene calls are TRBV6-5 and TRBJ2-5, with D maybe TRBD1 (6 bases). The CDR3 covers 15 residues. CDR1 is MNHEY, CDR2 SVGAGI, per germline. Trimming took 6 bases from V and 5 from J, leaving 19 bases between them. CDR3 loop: CASRSTGSLGETQYF. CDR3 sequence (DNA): TGTGCCAGCAGATCGACAGGATCTCTCGGCGAGACCCAGTACTTC.

The CDR3 sequence: CASSYTPGLAGASTDTQYF. In DNA form, the CDR3 reads TGCGCCAGCAGCTATACACCGGGACTAGCGGGGGCTAGCACAGATACGCAGTATTTT. The chain links TRBV4-3 to TRBJ2-3, with 14 bases lining up with TRBD2. CDR1 is LGHNA and CDR2 is YSLEER in the germline V gene. The ends lost 5 bases at V and 0 bases at J; junction bases unmatched: 10. The CDR3 has 19 amino acids.